The next 8 T cell receptor beta chains were all read from a single sample in a study of blood T cell repertoires in COVID-19. Assay used: immunoSEQ multiplex PCR; TCRdb lists only in-frame clones, some missing. The data contain over 200,000 clones, about 88% of them singletons. Sequenced: peripheral blood. These receptors were taken from a man aged 55 to 70 who had recovered from COVID-19.

This chain joins TRBV6-2 or TRBV6-3 and TRBJ1-5; 7 bases align to TRBD1. Germline V gene sequence: CDR1 MNHEY, CDR2 SVGEGT. This CDR3 spans 15 amino acids. Trimming took 2 bases from V and 6 from J; bases not matched to a gene: 7. This CDR3 reads CASSYGRGGGQPQHF. The CDR3 DNA follows: TGTGCCAGCAGTTACGGTAGAGGGGGCGGTCAGCCCCAGCATTTT.

The V gene is TRBV19, the J gene TRBJ2-1, with TRBD2 matching 15 bases. The trim removed 5 bases at V and 10 bases at J, leaving 9 bases unmatched. Germline assignment: CDR1 LNHDA and CDR2 SQIVND (reference sequence). This CDR3 is 16 amino acids long. The CDR3 sequence: CASSLGTSGGLGEQFF. The CDR3 DNA reads as TGTGCCAGTAGTCTCGGGACTAGCGGGGGGCTGGGAGAGCAGTTCTTC.

The chain couples TRBV5-8 to TRBJ1-4; TRBD1 matches at 7 bases. The CDR3 extends over 13 amino acids. Trimming at V came to 0 bases and at J to 14 bases, leaving 7 bases not matched to a gene. CDR1 and CDR2 (germline): SGHTS, YDEGEE. CDR3: CASSLEGTVGLFF. The CDR3 DNA reads as TGTGCCAGCAGCTTGGAAGGGACAGTAGGGCTGTTTTTT.

The genes are TRBV4-1 and TRBJ2-7; 8 nucleotides match TRBD1. Germline CDR1 and CDR2: MGHRA and YSYEKL. This CDR3 is built from 16 residues. After removal of 0 bases from V and 4 bases from J, the junction contained 8 bases not matched to a gene. CDR3 bases: TGCGCCAGCAGCCAAGATTGGGGCCAGGGGGCGTACGAGCAGTACTTC. Its protein is CASSQDWGQGAYEQYF.

This clone was observed a handful of times. This chain uses TRBV7-6 with TRBJ1-3, with 9 bases identical to TRBD1. Trimming cost V 11 bases and J 3 bases; bases outside gene matches: 11. Germline lookup yields CDR1 SGHVS and CDR2 FNYEAQ. This CDR3 is built from 15 residues. CDR3 nucleotides: TGTGCCTGCGCCTCCCGGACAGGGGTTGGAAACACCATATATTTT. As protein: CACASRTGVGNTIYF.

This chain connects TRBV9 to TRBJ2-3; no definite D call. The V end lost 3 bases, the J end lost 2 bases, and 4 bases lay between the germline ends. This CDR3 spans 12 amino acids. Germline loops: CDR1 SGDLS, CDR2 YYNGEE. CDR3 sequence (DNA): TGTGCCAGCAGCGCCTACACAGATACGCAGTATTTT. Translating gives CASSAYTDTQYF.

This sequence joins TRBV7-3 and TRBJ1-3, with D perhaps TRBD1 (5 bases). The V end lost 1 base, the J end lost 4 bases, and 17 bases lay between the germline ends. The CDR3 is 17 residues long. The V gene's germline CDR1 is SGHTA and CDR2 FQGTGA. The CDR3 coding sequence is TGTGCCAGCAGCTTAAGTTTAAAGGGGTATAGAGGAAACACCATATATTTT. Amino acid sequence: CASSLSLKGYRGNTIYF.

In this sample, this clone turned up once. The genes are TRBV5-1 and TRBJ2-1; D is uncertain. The CDR3 has 13 amino acids. Trimming stripped 0 bases from V and 12 bases from J, with 13 bases between. CDR1 is SGHRS and CDR2 is YFSETQ in the germline V gene. CDR3 region: CASSLAGPDGQFF. CDR3 nucleotide sequence: TGCGCCAGCAGCTTGGCAGGCCCCGACGGGCAGTTCTTC.